A single T cell receptor beta chain is shown here with its context. Its antigen is unknown. TCRdb's table, derived via immunoSEQ multiplex PCR, lists solely in-frame clones and lacks some. This table holds over 20,000 clones, almost 85% found once. The sample is drawn from a study of OX40 agonist ivuxolimab in advanced cancers. Study-level information: Dose-escalation patients were diagnosed with hepatocellular carcinoma, melanoma, renal cell cancer or head and neck cancer. Among those treated, three patients had partial responses, one with hepatocellular carcinoma and two with cutaneous melanoma. General study findings and limits: Clonal expansion in partial responders at 0.1-3.0 mg/kg ranked among the lowest. Relative to CD4+, CD8+ T cells held more expanded clones on average.

Trimming stripped 3 bases from V and 0 bases from J, with 9 bases between. CDR3 length equals 15 residues. Germline V CDR1 and CDR2: SGHRS, YFSETQ. J is TRBJ2-2 and V is TRBV5-1; no reliable D call. The origin of this receptor is an adult with an advanced solid tumor such as melanoma, head and neck, liver or kidney cancer. The sequences come from CD4+ or CD8+ T cells sorted from blood, collected in a trial of the OX40 agonist ivuxolimab. The CDR3 here is CASSSGSSNTGELFF. In nucleotides, the CDR3 is TGCGCCAGCAGCTCAGGATCTTCGAACACCGGGGAGCTGTTTTTT.